The 5 T cell receptor beta chains given below trace back to one sample, sequenced in a study of blood T cell repertoires in COVID-19. Assay: immunoSEQ multiplex PCR; the TCRdb copy retains only in-frame clones and omits some. The sample yields fewer than 130,000 clones, 75% to 90% seen once. The source material was peripheral blood. The receptors shown here come from a woman older than 75 with acute or convalescent COVID-19.

This CDR3 reads CARPRGDVDYGYTF. DNA for the CDR3: TGTGCCAGGCCCCGGGGGGATGTTGACTATGGCTACACCTTC. This chain links TRBV27 with TRBJ1-2; a possible D gene is TRBD1 (5 bases). Germline assignment: CDR1 MNHEY and CDR2 SMNVEV (reference sequence). The CDR3 runs 14 residues. The V end was cut by 9 bases, the J end by 3 bases, with 17 bases between.

This clone showed up just once. This rearrangement joins TRBV2 to TRBJ2-7; D perhaps matches TRBD2 (5 bases). The CDR3 has 16 amino acids. V was cut by 6 bases and J by 0 bases, with 18 bases left in between. Germline CDR1 and CDR2: SNHLY and FYNNEI. The CDR3 here is CASRETTGTSSYEQYF. Here the CDR3 DNA reads TGTGCCAGCAGGGAAACAACGGGAACCAGCTCCTACGAGCAGTACTTC.

V and J are TRBV18 and TRBJ2-7; tentative D call: TRBD2 (5 bases). Germline loops: CDR1 KGHSH, CDR2 LQKENI. CDR3 length equals 13 residues. V dropped 6 bases and J dropped 2 bases, with 11 bases sitting between them. CDR3: CASSKDGTYEQYF. In nucleotides, the CDR3 is TGTGCCAGCTCCAAGGACGGGACCTACGAGCAGTACTTC.

The genes are TRBV11-1 and TRBJ2-1; D ambiguous. Germline lookup yields CDR1 SGHAT and CDR2 FQDESV (reference sequence). The V gene lost 3 bases and the J gene lost 6 bases, with 12 bases spanning the gap. CDR3 length: 14 amino acids. This CDR3 reads CASSFITQSNEQFF. CDR3 sequence (DNA): TGTGCCAGCAGCTTCATCACGCAGTCCAATGAGCAGTTCTTC. The variable domain in full, completed from reference TRBV11-1 and TRBJ2-1, reads EAEVAQSPRYKITEKSQAVAFWCDPISGHATLYWYRQILGQGPELLVQFQDESVVDDSQLPKDRFSAERLKGVDSTLKIQPAELGDSAMYLCASSFITQSNEQFFGPGTRLTVL.

The chain links TRBV21-1 to TRBJ2-1; the D call of TRBD2 is as the table states it, not checked on the DNA. TRBV21-1 is a documented pseudogene. The length of the CDR3 is 8 residues. DNA of the CDR3: TGTGCCAGCAGCAGTCGGTTCTTC. Protein sequence: CASSSRFF.